Each of the 8 T cell receptor beta chains below was sequenced from the same sample in a study of Ad26.COV2.S vaccination and SARS-CoV-2 variants listed by TCRdb under 2021. Library prep was done by the immunoSEQ multiplex PCR assay. TCRdb limited this immuneACCESS table to in-frame rearrangements with V and J called. A share of clones is missing; checked studies link under half to unresolved V genes, and the rest is unexplained. For this sample there are some 320,000 clones; just over 85% appear just once. The top ten clonotypes cover 1.5% to 2.5% of the sample. The meaning of the sample's treatment or condition label: around 19 received Ad26.COV2.S at low or high dose, single or two shots; 5 received placebo; per-sample allocation not given. For vaccine and placebo recipients, the sequenced repertoires came from samples collected on day 63 after the first injection. Specimen: peripheral blood, collected in a trial of Ad26.COV2.S vaccine versus placebo. The receptors stem from a person between 18 and 60 years old who received the Ad26.COV2.S COVID-19 vaccine or a placebo.

The V gene is TRBV12-3 or TRBV12-4, the J gene TRBJ1-1; the D is unclear. CDR3 length: 12 amino acids. V lost 4 bases, J lost 6 bases, and 9 bases lay in between. The DNA for the CDR3 is TGTGCCAGCAGTTATTTACCCCCTGAAGCTTTCTTT. Translated: CASSYLPPEAFF.

This chain links TRBV3-1 (or the pseudogene TRBV3-2) with TRBJ1-5, with 9 bases that match TRBD1. V dropped 0 bases and J dropped 5; count of bases not matched to a gene: 11. CDR1 is LGHDT, CDR2 YNNKEL, per germline (reference sequence). The CDR3 is 18 amino acids. The CDR3 loop reads CASSQEPRGTGFYQPQHF. The CDR3 DNA follows: TGTGCCAGCAGCCAAGAGCCTAGGGGGACAGGGTTCTATCAGCCCCAGCATTTT.

The V call is TRBV2, the J call TRBJ2-3, with 9 bases matching TRBD2. Per germline, CDR1 SNHLY and CDR2 FYNNEI. This CDR3 is 14 amino acids long. V lost 7 bases and J lost 1; bases outside the gene matches: 3. The CDR3, as DNA: TGTGCCAGCATATGGACTAGCGGCACAGATACGCAGTATTTT. Its protein product is CASIWTSGTDTQYF.

V gene TRBV20-1 combines with J gene TRBJ2-7, with D unresolved. Germline V lookup: CDR1 DFQATT, CDR2 SNEGSKA (reference sequence). CDR3 length equals 12 residues. V dropped 3 bases and J dropped 3 bases, with 9 bases sitting between them. The CDR3 sequence is CSASQGYYEQYF. The CDR3 bases are TGCAGTGCTAGTCAAGGGTACTACGAGCAGTACTTC.

This chain links TRBV6-5 with TRBJ2-2; D may be TRBD1 or TRBD2 (6 bases each). The CDR3 sequence is 14 residues long. With 0 bases removed from V and 9 bases from J, the gap between germline ends came to 11 bases. Per germline, CDR1 MNHEY and CDR2 SVGAGI. The CDR3 loop reads CASSYSIGGRELFF. The CDR3 region has the DNA TGTGCCAGCAGTTACTCGATCGGGGGCCGGGAGCTGTTTTTT.

V and J are TRBV7-9 and TRBJ1-5, with D maybe TRBD1 (5 bases). Germline V gives CDR1 SEHNR, CDR2 FQNEAQ (reference sequence). This CDR3 comprises 17 residues. Trimming removed 0 bases at V and 3 bases at J, with 15 bases between. CDR3 bases: TGTGCCAGCAGCTTAGCGGGACGGGGGGAAGACAATCAGCCCCAGCATTTT. Its translation: CASSLAGRGEDNQPQHF.

The DNA of the CDR3 is TGTGCCAGCAGTTACTCGACGGGTGAAGGCGGTCACACCATATATTTT. Translation gives CASSYSTGEGGHTIYF. The rearrangement joins TRBV6-5 to TRBJ1-3; D is ambiguous. The germline V gene encodes CDR1 MNHEY and CDR2 SVGAGI. Trimming pared 0 bases from V and 8 bases from J, leaving 17 bases between. The CDR3 covers 16 residues.

V and J are TRBV11-2 and TRBJ1-6, with 9 bases matching TRBD1. The CDR3 contains 15 residues. J was trimmed by 6 bases and V by 3 bases; bases with no gene match: 3. CDR1 and CDR2 from the germline V gene are SGHAT and FQNNGV. CDR3 amino acids: CASSLGQGLNSPLHF. In DNA form, the CDR3 reads TGTGCCAGCAGCTTGGGACAGGGACTTAATTCACCCCTCCACTTT.